Shown below are 16 T cell receptor beta chains from a single sample sequenced in a study of CD8+ T cells in alopecia areata. Investigators isolated RNA and reverse transcribed it into cDNA to act as the sequencing template. Generated by immunoSEQ multiplex PCR, the TCRdb table keeps only in-frame clones and is missing some. The profile shows about 180,000 clones, around three fifths of them singletons. The sequences come from CD4+ T cells sorted from blood, collected at week 0. Every receptor here comes from a human donor with alopecia areata.

V gene TRBV18 combines with J gene TRBJ2-5; D is ambiguous. Germline V gene lookup returns CDR1 KGHSH and CDR2 LQKENI. The CDR3 has 11 residues. V lost 4 bases and J 5 bases, leaving 5 bases between the germline ends. The CDR3 DNA sequence: TGTGCCAGCTCACACGGGGAGACCCAGTACTTC. Translating it yields CASSHGETQYF.

Note on this clone: The sample holds other DNA sequences that translate to the same CDR3. The V gene is TRBV2, the J gene TRBJ2-5; the D is unclear. Germline values: CDR1 SNHLY, CDR2 FYNNEI. This CDR3 comprises 11 residues. The V and J ends lost 6 bases and 1 base respectively, with 3 bases between them. CDR3 bases: TGTGCCAGCAGCCTCCAAGAGACCCAGTACTTC. It is translated as CASSLQETQYF. The full variable domain, in which reference TRBV2 and TRBJ2-5 provide the parts outside the CDR3, is EPEVTQTPSHQVTQMGQEVILRCVPISNHLYFYWYRQILGQKVEFLVSFYNNEISEKSEIFDDQFSVERPDGSNFTLKIRSTKLEDSAMYFCASSLQETQYFGPGTRLLVL.

J is TRBJ2-5 and V is TRBV5-1; 10 nucleotides agree with TRBD2. The CDR3 runs 17 residues. CDR1 SGHRS and CDR2 YFSETQ come from the germline V gene. The V segment lost 4 bases and the J segment 2 bases; nucleotides outside the gene matches: 11. The CDR3 DNA reads as TGCGCCAGCAGCCCAACACTAGCGGGGACTCGTCAAGAGACCCAGTACTTC. Protein sequence: CASSPTLAGTRQETQYF.

The rearrangement uses TRBV7-2 and TRBJ1-2; 8 bases agree with TRBD1. CDR1 SGHTA and CDR2 FQGNSA come from the germline V gene. Germline trimming cut 5 bases from V and 1 base from J; bases unmatched to any gene: 9. CDR3 size: 16 residues. This CDR3 is CASSLTYRGSNYGYTF. For the CDR3, the DNA is TGTGCCAGCAGCCTGACCTACAGGGGGAGTAACTATGGCTACACCTTC.

The V gene is TRBV6-1, the J gene TRBJ1-1, with D maybe TRBD1 (5 bases). Deletions cut 2 bases from V and 4 bases from J, with 11 bases between. From germline, CDR1 is MNHNS and CDR2 SASEGT. The CDR3 contains 14 residues. The CDR3 protein is CASSELRDATEAFF. The CDR3 nucleotides read TGTGCCAGCAGTGAACTCCGGGACGCCACTGAAGCTTTCTTT.

This rearrangement joins TRBV12-5 to TRBJ2-1; 11 bases line up with TRBD1. CDR1 is LGHNT, CDR2 FRNRAP, per germline. There are 13 residues in the CDR3. The V and J ends lost 6 bases and 8 bases, in that order; junction bases with no gene match: 3. CDR3 sequence: CASGWTGGHEQFF. The CDR3 DNA follows: TGTGCTAGTGGATGGACAGGGGGCCATGAGCAGTTCTTC.

The chain combines TRBV30 with TRBJ2-3, with 8 positions matching TRBD1. Germline-derived CDR1 and CDR2 are GTSNPN and SVGIG (reference sequence). The V segment lost 4 bases and the J segment 0 bases; nucleotides outside the gene matches: 6. CDR3 length: 15 amino acids. CDR3 sequence (DNA): TGTGCCTGGATCCCGGGACAGGCGAGCACAGATACGCAGTATTTT. It codes for CAWIPGQASTDTQYF.

This clone was recorded many times. This chain uses TRBV5-1 with TRBJ1-2; a weak D match, TRBD1 (5 bases). Trimming pared 1 base from V and 6 bases from J, leaving 13 bases between. The V gene's germline CDR1 is SGHRS and CDR2 YFSETQ. This CDR3 spans 14 amino acids. CDR3: CASSLRGQLDGYTF. DNA of the CDR3: TGCGCCAGCAGCTTGAGGGGCCAGCTCGATGGCTACACCTTC.

The V gene is TRBV29-1, the J gene TRBJ2-1, with 11 bases that match TRBD1. CDR1 SQVTM and CDR2 ANQGSEA come from the germline V gene. J gave up 9 bases and V 5 bases, and 9 bases lay outside the gene matches. The CDR3 has 14 amino acids. The CDR3 nucleotides are TGCAGCGTTCGGGACAGGGGGAGTCTGGGTGAGCAGTTCTTC. Its protein is CSVRDRGSLGEQFF.

The V and J genes are TRBV10-3 and TRBJ2-5; 9 positions agree with TRBD1. Trimming took 6 bases from V and 5 from J; bases not matched to a gene: 7. CDR1 ENHRY and CDR2 SYGVKD come from the germline V gene. The CDR3 has 14 amino acids. In DNA, the CDR3 is TGTGCCATCAGCCCCGGGACAGGGCAGGAGACCCAGTACTTC. Its translation is CAISPGTGQETQYF.

The CDR3 DNA reads as TGTGCCAGCAACCCGAGCGGGGGTAGCTCCTACGAGCAGTACTTC. This gives the protein CASNPSGGSSYEQYF. The gene calls are TRBV7-6 and TRBJ2-7; 8 bases align to TRBD2. V lost 7 bases and J lost 0; bases outside the gene matches: 8. Germline V gene data show CDR1 as SGHVS and CDR2 as FNYEAQ. This CDR3 is 15 amino acids long.

This clone occurred a few times. The J gene is TRBJ2-7, the V gene TRBV7-9, with D perhaps given as TRBD1 or TRBD2 (5 bases each). Per the germline V gene, CDR1 is SEHNR and CDR2 is FQNEAQ (reference sequence). There are 15 residues in the CDR3. V was clipped by 1 base and J by 4 bases, with 14 bases between them. The CDR3 DNA follows: TGTGCCAGCAGCTTAGGGTGGGACGGAGGTTACGAGCAGTACTTC. It translates to CASSLGWDGGYEQYF.

The chain links TRBV29-1 to TRBJ1-5, with unresolved D. This CDR3 is 14 amino acids long. The V end was cut by 4 bases, the J end by 9 bases, with 19 bases between. The germline V gene has CDR1 SQVTM and CDR2 ANQGSEA. CDR3 sequence (DNA): TGCAGCGTTGTGGACGGTGGATTCGGCCGGCCCCAGCATTTT. Translating gives CSVVDGGFGRPQHF.

The chain is built from TRBV25-1 and TRBJ1-1, with TRBD1 identical over 7 bases. The germline V gene has CDR1 MGHDK and CDR2 SYGVNS. CDR3 size: 14 residues. With V trimmed by 7 bases and J by 5 bases, 10 bases remained unmatched. As DNA, the CDR3 is TGTGCCAGCACCCGGCAGGGGGTCGGTACTGAAGCTTTCTTT. This gives the protein CASTRQGVGTEAFF.

This clone has only a few counts. The chain uses TRBV10-2 and TRBJ2-2; perhaps D is TRBD1 or TRBD2 (6 bases each). The CDR3 has 15 residues. V was clipped by 7 bases and J by 4 bases, with 16 bases between them. Looked up from germline, CDR1 is WSHSY and CDR2 is SAAADI. CDR3 nucleotide sequence: TGCGCCAGCACGGGGGCCTCAGGGGTCACCGGGGAGCTGTTTTTT. Protein product: CASTGASGVTGELFF.

This clone was counted between two and nine times. The CDR3 sequence: CASGTQGRQTQYF. CDR3 sequence (DNA): TGTGCCAGCGGAACCCAGGGGAGGCAGACCCAGTACTTC. The V gene is TRBV28, the J gene TRBJ2-5; either TRBD1 or TRBD2 may fit D (6 bases each). Germline CDR1 and CDR2: MDHEN and SYDVKM. V shed 8 bases and J shed 6 bases, with 16 bases lying between them. The CDR3 is 13 amino acids.